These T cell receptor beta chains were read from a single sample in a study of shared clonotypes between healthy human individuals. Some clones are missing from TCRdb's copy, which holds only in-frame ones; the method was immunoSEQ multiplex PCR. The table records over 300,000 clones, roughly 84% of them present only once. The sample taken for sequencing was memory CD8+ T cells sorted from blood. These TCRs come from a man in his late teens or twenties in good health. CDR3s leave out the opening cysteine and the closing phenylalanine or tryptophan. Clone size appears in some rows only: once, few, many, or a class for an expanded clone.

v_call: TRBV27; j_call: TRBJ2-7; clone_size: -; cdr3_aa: ASSYRGVPYEQY
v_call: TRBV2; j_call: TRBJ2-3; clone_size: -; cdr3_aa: ASGYRGQGTDTQY
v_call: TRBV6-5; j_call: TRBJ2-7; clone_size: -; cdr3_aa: ASSTSDEPLYEQY
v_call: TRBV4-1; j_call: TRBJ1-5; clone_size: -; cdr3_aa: ASSQDPGPGGQPQH
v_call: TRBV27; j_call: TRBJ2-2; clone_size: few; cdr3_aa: ATGWGPGELF
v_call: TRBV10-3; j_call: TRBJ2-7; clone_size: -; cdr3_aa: AISESDRGVHEQY
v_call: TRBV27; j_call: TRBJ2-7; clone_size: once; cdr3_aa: ASSFTGSYEQY
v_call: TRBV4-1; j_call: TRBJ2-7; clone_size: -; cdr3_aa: ASSQDRGVGYEQY
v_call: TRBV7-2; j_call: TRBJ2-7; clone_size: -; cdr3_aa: ASSLVAGGTYEQY
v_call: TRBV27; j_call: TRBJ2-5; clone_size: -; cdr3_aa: ASSLLGGEETQY
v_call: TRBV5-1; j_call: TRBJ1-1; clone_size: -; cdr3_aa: ASSPFYPEPGMNTEAF
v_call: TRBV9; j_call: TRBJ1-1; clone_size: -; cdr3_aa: ASSGGHLNTEAF
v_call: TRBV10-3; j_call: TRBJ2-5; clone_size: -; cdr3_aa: AISESGPRQVQETQY
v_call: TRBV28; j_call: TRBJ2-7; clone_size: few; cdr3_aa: ASSLQPGYEQY
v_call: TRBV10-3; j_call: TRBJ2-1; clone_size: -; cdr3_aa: AISESYNEQF
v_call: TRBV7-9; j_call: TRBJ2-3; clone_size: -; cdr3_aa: ASSATLAGKDTQY
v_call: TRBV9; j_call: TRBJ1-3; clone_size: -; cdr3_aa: ASSVAGYSGNTIY